Below, one T cell receptor (beta chain) is given with its context. The antigen is undetermined. This sample is part of a study of cytomegalovirus exposure and HLA in healthy donors. General study results and limits: The productive fraction for most TCR beta V segments was about 90% or about 30% in an earlier analysis.

Germline CDR1 is SGHRS and CDR2 is YFSETQ. The CDR3 has 14 residues. V gave up 3 bases and J gave up 5 bases; unmatched junction bases: 7. The study ran its PCR with 60 Vbeta and 13 Jbeta primers. TCRdb's table, derived via immunoSEQ multiplex PCR, lists solely in-frame clones and lacks some. Among about 280,000 clones listed, 70% to 90% were seen once. V gene TRBV5-1 combines with J gene TRBJ2-5; 7 bases align to TRBD2. The source material was PBMCs. The TCR comes from a young woman in good health and CMV-seronegative. The CDR3 loop reads CASSSEAGQETQYF. CDR3 nucleotides: TGCGCCAGCAGCTCGGAAGCGGGGCAGGAGACCCAGTACTTC.